The 19 T cell receptor beta chains presented below share a single source sample, sequenced in a study of T cell changes during pregnancy in multiple sclerosis. Sequencing was performed with immunoSEQ multiplex PCR; in TCRdb, only in-frame clones are kept and a portion is missing. The data contain 65,000 to 85,000 clones, roughly nine tenths of them singletons. Sequenced here: peripheral blood, sampled in the second trimester of pregnancy. These receptors were taken from a female donor with multiple sclerosis, enrolled in a pregnancy study.

J is TRBJ1-3 and V is TRBV6-5; D call uncertain. Germline values: CDR1 MNHEY, CDR2 SVGAGI. This CDR3 comprises 15 residues. V lost 3 bases and J 2 bases, leaving 11 bases between the germline ends. DNA for the CDR3: TGTGCCAGCAGTTATAAAGAGGGCCCTGGAAACACCATATATTTT. It specifies CASSYKEGPGNTIYF.

DNA of the CDR3: TGTGCCAGCAGCTTAACGGGACAGGAAAATAATGAGCAGTTCTTC. It specifies CASSLTGQENNEQFF. The rearrangement uses TRBV13 and TRBJ2-1, with 8 bases aligning to TRBD1. CDR3 length: 15 amino acids. V shed 2 bases and J 7 bases; nucleotides not matched to a gene: 7. Germline-derived CDR1 and CDR2 are PRHDT and FYEKMQ (reference sequence).

The chain's CDR3 is CSVALTYNEQFF. The CDR3 DNA follows: TGCAGCGTTGCCCTAACCTACAATGAGCAGTTCTTC. The chain links TRBV29-1 to TRBJ2-1, with D unresolved. This CDR3 has 12 amino acids. Per the germline V gene, CDR1 is SQVTM and CDR2 is ANQGSEA. V lost 4 bases to trimming and J lost 2 bases, with 6 bases between them.

The rearrangement joins TRBV6-6 to TRBJ2-7; TRBD1 aligns across 7 bases. The CDR3 covers 13 residues. Trimming cost V 5 bases and J 5 bases; bases outside gene matches: 6. Germline CDR1 and CDR2: MNHNY and SVGAGI (reference sequence). The CDR3 protein is CASSRNDRDEQYF. The CDR3 nucleotides read TGTGCCAGCAGTCGCAATGACAGGGACGAGCAGTACTTC.

Here the CDR3 DNA reads TGTGCCAGCAGCCAGGACAGGGAAGGCTACACCTTC. This codes for CASSQDREGYTF. The genes are TRBV6-5 and TRBJ1-2, with TRBD1 matching 8 bases. V lost 6 bases, J lost 8 bases, and 5 bases stayed unmatched. Germline V gene data show CDR1 as MNHEY and CDR2 as SVGAGI. This CDR3 is 12 amino acids long.

The genes are TRBV6-6 and TRBJ1-1, with D perhaps TRBD1 (5 bases). V lost 7 bases to trimming and J lost 7 bases, with 22 bases between them. Germline CDR1 MNHNY, CDR2 SVGAGI (reference sequence). The CDR3 has 15 amino acids. The CDR3 DNA sequence: TGTGCCAGCAACGACACCCCCGGGGGATTGGTTGAAGCTTTCTTT. Encoded protein: CASNDTPGGLVEAFF.

This clone was recorded only once. The chain uses TRBV5-1 and TRBJ2-7, with TRBD2 matching over 9 bases. CDR3 size: 13 residues. CDR1 SGHRS and CDR2 YFSETQ come from the germline V gene. V lost 7 bases, J lost 5 bases, and 7 bases stayed unmatched. CDR3 nucleotide sequence: TGCGCCAGCGCTAGCGGGAACCTCCACGAGCAGTACTTC. It translates to CASASGNLHEQYF.

This clone was counted a single time. The V gene is TRBV12-5, the J gene TRBJ2-6; TRBD1 is a possible D gene (6 bases). With 2 bases removed from V and 0 bases from J, the gap between germline ends came to 17 bases. Germline V gene sequence: CDR1 LGHNT, CDR2 FRNRAP. The CDR3 covers 19 residues. In nucleotides, the CDR3 is TGTGCTAGTGGTTTGAGACCGAGGACAGTAGACTCTGGGGCCAACGTCCTGACTTTC. Its protein is CASGLRPRTVDSGANVLTF.

The V call is TRBV19, the J call TRBJ2-1; no clear D. The CDR3 covers 12 residues. V shed 6 bases and J shed 9 bases, with 12 bases lying between them. The germline gives CDR1 LNHDA, CDR2 SQIVND (reference sequence). This CDR3 is CASSILESEQFF. The CDR3 bases are TGTGCCAGTAGCATCCTAGAGAGTGAGCAGTTCTTC. Filled out from reference TRBV19 and TRBJ2-1, the complete variable domain reads DGGITQSPKYLFRKEGQNVTLSCEQNLNHDAMYWYRQDPGQGLRLIYYSQIVNDFQKGDIAEGYSVSREKKESFPLTVTSAQKNPTAFYLCASSILESEQFFGPGTRLTVL.

The gene calls are TRBV7-8 and TRBJ1-2; D is possibly TRBD1 (5 bases). Germline CDR1 reads SGHVS; CDR2 reads FQNEAQ. This CDR3 comprises 14 residues. V lost 5 bases, J lost 4 bases, and 14 bases lay in between. CDR3 sequence: CASSLIQGGYGYTF. DNA for the CDR3: TGTGCCAGCAGCCTAATTCAGGGCGGCTATGGCTACACCTTC.

The chain is built from TRBV5-1 and TRBJ2-3; 8 bases line up with TRBD1. Per germline, CDR1 SGHRS and CDR2 YFSETQ. The CDR3 spans 17 residues. The ends lost 2 bases at V and 1 base at J; junction bases unmatched: 9. For the CDR3, the DNA is TGCGCCAGCAGCTTAGGACAACGGGACAGGCGCACAGATACGCAGTATTTT. This encodes CASSLGQRDRRTDTQYF.

The CDR3 sequence is CASSYRRGGDQYF. The CDR3 DNA is TGTGCCAGCAGTTACCGGCGGGGGGGAGACCAGTACTTC. The J gene is TRBJ2-5, the V gene TRBV6-5, with 9 positions matching TRBD2. With 2 bases clipped from V and 10 bases from J, the junction kept 5 bases outside the gene matches. The CDR3 totals 13 residues. Germline V lookup: CDR1 MNHEY, CDR2 SVGAGI.

This clone was detected only once. This chain links TRBV29-1 with TRBJ2-7, with D maybe TRBD2 (5 bases). Germline V CDR1 and CDR2: SQVTM, ANQGSEA. The CDR3 contains 12 residues. Trimming cost V 6 bases and J 4 bases, with 13 bases left between them. The DNA for the CDR3 is TGCAGCGTCGGAGACGGGATTTACGAGCAGTACTTC. Its protein product is CSVGDGIYEQYF.

The chain combines TRBV6-4 with TRBJ2-2; D gene ambiguous. Germline V gene sequence: CDR1 MRHNA, CDR2 SNTAGT. This CDR3 is 15 amino acids long. V was shortened by 2 bases and J by 0 bases, with 7 bases between the two germline ends. The CDR3 protein is CASSDQSANTGELFF. In DNA form, the CDR3 reads TGTGCCAGCAGTGACCAGAGCGCGAACACCGGGGAGCTGTTTTTT.

V gene TRBV4-1 combines with J gene TRBJ2-3, with D perhaps matching TRBD2 (6 bases). The germline gives CDR1 MGHRA, CDR2 YSYEKL. Trimming took off 1 base at V and 3 bases at J, with 14 bases between the two ends. CDR3 length equals 16 residues. The CDR3 here is CASSQGIGSGTDTQYF. The CDR3 DNA reads as TGCGCCAGCAGCCAAGGGATCGGGAGTGGTACAGATACGCAGTATTTT.

J is TRBJ2-7 and V is TRBV10-3; D possibly corresponds to TRBD1 (5 bases). The germline V and J ends were trimmed by 2 bases and 4 bases, with 9 bases remaining between them. CDR3 length: 13 amino acids. Germline-derived CDR1 and CDR2 are ENHRY and SYGVKD. The CDR3 DNA is TGTGCCATCAGTGAGATGGCAGGGTACGAGCAGTACTTC. The encoded protein is CAISEMAGYEQYF.

The chain is built from TRBV9 and TRBJ2-3; TRBD2 matches 14 bases. The germline gives CDR1 SGDLS, CDR2 YYNGEE. V dropped 0 bases and J dropped 3; count of bases not matched to a gene: 0. The CDR3 is 16 amino acids. In DNA, the CDR3 is TGTGCCAGCAGCGTAGGGACTAGCGGGAGGACAGATACGCAGTATTTT. Translation gives CASSVGTSGRTDTQYF.

The chain is built from TRBV9 and TRBJ2-7; D is possibly TRBD2 (5 bases). The CDR3 totals 14 residues. V dropped 4 bases and J dropped 3 bases, with 14 bases sitting between them. Per germline, CDR1 SGDLS and CDR2 YYNGEE. CDR3: CASSPGGQIYEQYF. The DNA of the CDR3 is TGTGCCAGCAGCCCCGGCGGGCAGATCTACGAGCAGTACTTC.

Here the CDR3 reads CASSPEENTEAFF. In nucleotides, the CDR3 is TGTGCCAGCTCACCAGAGGAGAACACTGAAGCTTTCTTT. This chain connects TRBV18 to TRBJ1-1; D uncertain. The V gene lost 2 bases and the J gene lost 1 base, with 5 bases spanning the gap. Per the germline V gene, CDR1 is KGHSH and CDR2 is LQKENI. The CDR3 is 13 residues long.